This T cell receptor (beta chain) originates from a study of CD8+ T cells in alopecia areata. The wider study: Among treated patients, oral tofacitinib was administered at 5 to 10 mg twice daily. Tofacitinib continued for 6 to 18 months and was then withheld for 6 months.

About this clone: The antigen is undetermined.

Whole-study results and caveats: Many expanded lesional clones persisted in scalp and blood during tofacitinib treatment. Uncertain still, given a single nonresponder, is whether baseline CD8+ expansion links to response.

Sequencing templates came from extracted RNA that was reverse transcribed into cDNA. Profiling relied on immunoSEQ multiplex PCR, and the TCRdb table lists in-frame clones only, not all of them. This sample has about 180,000 clones, with 51% found just once. As to treatment: oral pan-JAK inhibitor, 5-10 mg twice daily. Germline values: CDR1 SGHDN, CDR2 FVKESK. Trimming shortened V by 5 bases and J by 8 bases, and 6 bases separated the two germline ends. The CDR3 has 11 amino acids. The sequencing here drew on CD8+ T cells sorted from blood, taken around week 54, from a patient treated with tofacitinib. This clonotype was sampled from a human donor with alopecia areata. The chain uses TRBV14 and TRBJ1-4; D uncertain. DNA for the CDR3: TGTGCCAGCAGCGCGGGAGAAAAACTGTTTTTT. Translating it yields CASSAGEKLFF.